These 32 T cell receptor beta chains were sequenced from one sample in a study of blood T cell repertoires in COVID-19. Assay: immunoSEQ multiplex PCR; the TCRdb copy retains only in-frame clones and omits some. The data contain 60,000 to 85,000 clones, 75% to 80% of them seen just once; the ten biggest clones take up roughly 6.3%. Source material: peripheral blood. Receptor source: a woman in her sixties with acute or convalescent COVID-19.

The chain employs TRBV27 and TRBJ1-1; D gene unclear. The CDR3 runs to 13 residues. Germline loops: CDR1 MNHEY, CDR2 SMNVEV (reference sequence). V dropped 5 bases and J dropped 0 bases, with 7 bases sitting between them. In DNA form, the CDR3 reads TGTGCCAGCAGTCTACTTATGAACACTGAAGCTTTCTTT. Translated: CASSLLMNTEAFF.

This clone was detected only once. This chain joins TRBV7-8 and TRBJ2-7; 7 bases are a match to TRBD2. The CDR3 contains 14 residues. The J segment lost 3 bases and the V segment lost 7 bases, leaving 9 bases of the junction unmatched. Germline CDR1 SGHVS, CDR2 FQNEAQ. The CDR3 reads CASTKGLVVYEQYF. DNA for the CDR3: TGTGCCAGCACCAAAGGACTAGTGGTCTACGAGCAGTACTTC.

The chain uses TRBV28 and TRBJ2-7, with 8 bases matching TRBD1. V shed 2 bases, J shed 2 bases, and the junction held 11 bases outside the gene matches. The CDR3 loop spans 17 amino acids. Germline loops: CDR1 MDHEN, CDR2 SYDVKM. The CDR3 protein is CASSLIGTGGTTYEQYF. For the CDR3, the DNA is TGTGCCAGCAGTTTAATAGGGACAGGCGGTACTACCTACGAGCAGTACTTC.

The gene calls are TRBV18 and TRBJ2-4; TRBD2 might be the D (6 bases). V lost 6 bases and J 9 bases, leaving 18 bases between the germline ends. CDR1 and CDR2 from the germline V gene are KGHSH and LQKENI. There are 14 residues in the CDR3. The CDR3 region has the DNA TGTGCCAGCTCCCCAATGGGACTTTTGGGCATTCAGTACTTC. It translates to CASSPMGLLGIQYF.

The chain carries TRBV6-2 or TRBV6-3 and TRBJ2-3, with D perhaps matching TRBD1 (5 bases). Trimming pared 2 bases from V and 3 bases from J, leaving 15 bases between. Germline V gene sequence: CDR1 MNHEY, CDR2 SVGEGT. The CDR3 runs to 16 residues. In nucleotides, the CDR3 is TGTGCCAGCAGTTACGAAGGGGTTAGGTGGACAGATACGCAGTATTTT. This encodes CASSYEGVRWTDTQYF.

This chain links TRBV10-3 with TRBJ1-2; D remains unclear. The CDR3 has 13 amino acids. Trimming removed 3 bases at V and 4 bases at J, with 9 bases between. Germline CDR1 is ENHRY and CDR2 is SYGVKD. For the CDR3, the DNA is TGTGCCATCAGTGACGACAACCTCTATGGCTACACCTTC. It specifies CAISDDNLYGYTF.

The chain couples TRBV29-1 to TRBJ2-2; TRBD1 is a possible D gene (5 bases). Germline V gene sequence: CDR1 SQVTM, CDR2 ANQGSEA. The CDR3 loop spans 16 amino acids. V lost 6 bases and J lost 1, with 18 bases in between. CDR3 DNA: TGCAGCGTCGGGTCCACAGGAGCCCAGAACACCGGGGAGCTGTTTTTT. The encoded protein is CSVGSTGAQNTGELFF.

This sequence joins TRBV27 and TRBJ2-1; 9 bases map to TRBD1. CDR1 is MNHEY and CDR2 is SMNVEV in the germline V gene (reference sequence). V lost 1 base, J lost 8 bases, and 9 bases stayed unmatched. The CDR3 covers 16 residues. The CDR3 DNA reads TGTGCCAGCAGTTTATATAGGACAGGGGTCGGGGATGAGCAGTTCTTC. It yields the protein CASSLYRTGVGDEQFF.

The chain couples TRBV5-5 to TRBJ2-7; D might be TRBD2 (6 bases). This CDR3 spans 14 amino acids. Between the trimmed V and J ends, which lost 6 bases and 3 bases, there was a span of 16 bases. Germline V gene lookup returns CDR1 SGHKS and CDR2 YYEKEE (reference sequence). The CDR3, as DNA: TGTGCCAGCACCCTGACCGGGGGTCTCTACGAGCAGTACTTC. Translated: CASTLTGGLYEQYF.

This clone was observed a few times. V and J are TRBV10-1 and TRBJ1-2; D is possibly TRBD1 (6 bases). Deletions cut 0 bases from V and 2 bases from J, with 7 bases between. Germline V gives CDR1 WNHNN, CDR2 SYGVQD (reference sequence). This CDR3 spans 14 amino acids. Written as DNA, the CDR3 is TGCGCCAGCAGTGAGTCAGGACAGAACTATGGCTACACCTTC. It codes for CASSESGQNYGYTF.

The chain joins TRBV7-9 to TRBJ2-3; weak D call: TRBD2 (7 bases). CDR1 and CDR2 from the germline V gene are SEHNR and FQNEAQ (reference sequence). Trimming left V 5 bases short and J 5 bases short, with 20 bases between. The CDR3 sequence is 16 residues long. In DNA form, the CDR3 reads TGTGCCAGCAGCCCAGCCGTCGGGGGGCCGGGAGATACGCAGTATTTT. It is translated as CASSPAVGGPGDTQYF.

This clone was observed a single time. This sequence joins TRBV3-1 (or the pseudogene TRBV3-2) and TRBJ2-3; 12 bases agree with TRBD2. The germline gives CDR1 LGHDT, CDR2 YNNKEL (reference sequence). The CDR3 covers 16 residues. Germline trimming cut 4 bases from V and 2 bases from J; bases unmatched to any gene: 4. CDR3 DNA: TGTGCCAGCAGCCCGACTAGCGGGGGAGTCACAGATACGCAGTATTTT. As protein: CASSPTSGGVTDTQYF.

The chain employs TRBV15 and TRBJ2-3; 7 nucleotides line up with TRBD2. Germline CDR1 reads LNHNV; CDR2 reads YYDKDF (reference sequence). CDR3 size: 15 residues. V dropped 6 bases and J dropped 4; count of bases not matched to a gene: 10. Written as DNA, the CDR3 is TGTGCCACCAGTAGCGGGTTCGTCGGCGCAGATACGCAGTATTTT. As protein: CATSSGFVGADTQYF.

The CDR3 DNA reads TGCGCCAGCAGGATGTCGGGCGGGGGGAGCACAGATACGCAGTATTTT. Its protein is CASRMSGGGSTDTQYF. V and J are TRBV5-1 and TRBJ2-3, with 8 bases that match TRBD2. CDR3 length equals 16 residues. The germline V gene has CDR1 SGHRS and CDR2 YFSETQ. With V trimmed by 5 bases and J by 0 bases, 8 bases remained unmatched.

The chain uses TRBV4-2 and TRBJ1-2; possibly TRBD1 for D (6 bases). Germline lookup yields CDR1 LGHNA and CDR2 YNFKEQ. The CDR3 runs to 14 residues. V shed 2 bases and J shed 7 bases, with 14 bases lying between them. The DNA of the CDR3 is TGTGCCAGCAGCCAACCCGGGACAAACCCTGGCTACACCTTC. It is translated as CASSQPGTNPGYTF.

This chain links TRBV7-2 with TRBJ2-3, with D tentatively TRBD1 (5 bases). Germline V CDR1 and CDR2: SGHTA, FQGNSA. Trimming took off 1 base at V and 4 bases at J, with 9 bases between the two ends. This CDR3 is 14 amino acids long. CDR3 nucleotides: TGTGCCAGCAGCTTAGTCAGGGCCTCAGATACGCAGTATTTT. Translation: CASSLVRASDTQYF. Drawing the rest from reference TRBV7-2 and TRBJ2-3, the complete variable domain is GAGVSQSPSNKVTEKGKDVELRCDPISGHTALYWYRQSLGQGLEFLIYFQGNSAPDKSGLPSDRFSAERTGGSVSTLTIQRTQQEDSAVYLCASSLVRASDTQYFGPGTRLTVL.

The rearrangement uses TRBV4-1 and TRBJ2-7; maybe TRBD2 (6 bases). Trimming took off 1 base at V and 5 bases at J, with 12 bases between the two ends. The CDR3 has 14 amino acids. Germline CDR1 is MGHRA and CDR2 is YSYEKL. Written as DNA, the CDR3 is TGCGCCAGCAGCCAAGCCCCAACGGGGGACGAGCAGTACTTC. Its translation: CASSQAPTGDEQYF.

This chain links TRBV3-1 (or the pseudogene TRBV3-2) with TRBJ2-1; 13 bases align to TRBD2. The trim removed 4 bases at V and 3 bases at J, leaving 15 bases unmatched. Per the germline V gene, CDR1 is LGHDT and CDR2 is YNNKEL (reference sequence). The CDR3 length is 20 residues. CDR3 in DNA: TGTGCCAGCAGCCTACTTACTAGCGGGGGGGCCGGTAGGGGCTACAATGAGCAGTTCTTC. This gives the protein CASSLLTSGGAGRGYNEQFF.

CDR3 bases: TGCAGTGCTAGACGGTCCTATGGCTACACCTTC. Translated, it gives CSARRSYGYTF. The rearrangement links TRBV20-1 to TRBJ1-2; no clear D. Trimming cost V 2 bases and J 4 bases, with 5 bases left between them. Germline lookup yields CDR1 DFQATT and CDR2 SNEGSKA (reference sequence). The CDR3 spans 11 residues.

This chain uses TRBV5-4 with TRBJ1-2; perhaps TRBD1 as D (6 bases). The CDR3 runs to 15 residues. Per germline, CDR1 SGHNT and CDR2 YYREEE (reference sequence). V was clipped by 4 bases and J by 8 bases, with 21 bases between them. The CDR3 reads CASSPNLSGVLGYTF. In DNA, the CDR3 is TGTGCCAGCAGCCCCAATTTGTCAGGGGTATTAGGCTACACCTTC.

The chain combines TRBV29-1 with TRBJ2-7; TRBD2 agrees at 9 bases. Germline values: CDR1 SQVTM, CDR2 ANQGSEA. The CDR3 consists of 13 residues. With V trimmed by 5 bases and J by 2 bases, 4 bases remained unmatched. CDR3 nucleotide sequence: TGCAGCGTTCACAGCGGGGGGACCTACGAGCAGTACTTC. Its protein is CSVHSGGTYEQYF.

V gene TRBV5-6 combines with J gene TRBJ2-2; maybe TRBD1 (5 bases). The CDR3 spans 16 residues. CDR1 and CDR2 from the germline V gene are SGHDT and YYEEEE. The V and J ends lost 4 bases and 5 bases respectively, with 18 bases between them. Here the CDR3 DNA reads TGTGCCAGCAGCCCGTTGGGGCCAGGGATGACCGGGGAGCTGTTTTTT. Amino acid sequence: CASSPLGPGMTGELFF. Based on the CDR3 plus reference TRBV5-6 and TRBJ2-2, the full variable domain is DAGVTQSPTHLIKTRGQQVTLRCSPKSGHDTVSWYQQALGQGPQFIFQYYEEEERQRGNFPDRFSGHQFPNYSSELNVNALLLGDSALYLCASSPLGPGMTGELFFGEGSRLTVL.

The chain couples TRBV5-1 to TRBJ2-7; D possibly corresponds to TRBD2 (6 bases). Germline assignment: CDR1 SGHRS and CDR2 YFSETQ. Deletions cut 4 bases from V and 1 base from J, with 12 bases between. The CDR3 contains 14 residues. The CDR3 bases are TGCGCCAGCAGCCGGGACTCCGCATCCTACGAGCAGTACTTC. Protein product: CASSRDSASYEQYF.

J is TRBJ2-7 and V is TRBV2, with 10 bases lining up with TRBD1. J was trimmed by 3 bases and V by 6 bases; bases with no gene match: 8. The germline V gene encodes CDR1 SNHLY and CDR2 FYNNEI. This CDR3 spans 15 amino acids. The CDR3 bases are TGTGCCAGCAGCCTTTGGACAGGGGGTAACTACGAGCAGTACTTC. Translating it yields CASSLWTGGNYEQYF.

This clone was seen a handful of times. The CDR3, as DNA: TGCGCCAGCAGCACCTCAGGGGTGAGCACAGATACGCAGTATTTT. This gives the protein CASSTSGVSTDTQYF. The rearrangement links TRBV5-1 to TRBJ2-3, with TRBD1 as a possible D gene (6 bases). Germline-derived CDR1 and CDR2 are SGHRS and YFSETQ. The V gene lost 4 bases and the J gene lost 0 bases, with 12 bases spanning the gap. The CDR3 loop spans 15 amino acids.

This chain links TRBV10-3 with TRBJ2-3; TRBD1 matches at 9 bases. CDR1 ENHRY and CDR2 SYGVKD come from the germline V gene. The CDR3 sequence is 15 residues long. The V segment lost 6 bases and the J segment 5 bases; nucleotides outside the gene matches: 9. The DNA for the CDR3 is TGTGCCATCAGAAGGGACAGGGCTTTTGAAGATACGCAGTATTTT. This translates into CAIRRDRAFEDTQYF.

The genes are TRBV7-9 and TRBJ1-3; 8 bases agree with TRBD1. Germline CDR1 SEHNR, CDR2 FQNEAQ (reference sequence). This CDR3 spans 16 amino acids. Trimming took 6 bases from V and 4 from J; bases not matched to a gene: 11. The chain's CDR3 is CASSPEGQGGGNTIYF. CDR3 DNA sequence: TGTGCCAGCAGTCCCGAAGGACAGGGAGGAGGAAACACCATATATTTT.

V and J are TRBV12-3 or TRBV12-4 and TRBJ1-2; D unresolved. This CDR3 contains 13 residues. Trimming removed 6 bases from V and 10 bases from J, with 18 bases in between. The CDR3 coding sequence is TGTGCCAGCAGCCGCCACGGGAGACTCGACTACACCTTC. Its translation: CASSRHGRLDYTF.

In its sample, this clone was seen once. V gene TRBV7-3 combines with J gene TRBJ2-1; 9 bases map to TRBD2. Germline V lookup: CDR1 SGHTA, CDR2 FQGTGA. The CDR3 runs to 14 residues. The V gene end was trimmed by 1 base and the J gene end by 6 bases; junction bases not matched to a gene: 1. The CDR3 loop reads CASSLSGGANEQFF. DNA for the CDR3: TGTGCCAGCAGCTTAAGCGGGGGGGCCAATGAGCAGTTCTTC.

The V and J genes are TRBV21-1 and TRBJ1-4. TRBV21-1 is recorded as a pseudogene. The CDR3 consists of 17 residues. CDR3 DNA sequence: TGTGCCAGCAGCAAGACCCAGGATCGGGGAACCAATGAAAAACTGTTTTTT. Its protein is CASSKTQDRGTNEKLFF.

This clone is a singleton in its sample. V is TRBV12-3 or TRBV12-4 and J is TRBJ1-2; 7 bases are shared with TRBD1. Unmatched junction bases numbered 8, after V lost 8 bases and J lost 5 bases. This CDR3 is built from 13 residues. This CDR3 is CASSTGIYYGYTF. The DNA of the CDR3 is TGTGCCAGCTCGACAGGGATTTATTATGGCTACACCTTC.

The V call is TRBV7-9, the J call TRBJ2-1; D is unclear. The CDR3 consists of 12 residues. CDR1 and CDR2 from the germline V gene are SEHNR and FQNEAQ (reference sequence). V was shortened by 2 bases and J by 4 bases, with 3 bases between the two germline ends. In nucleotides, the CDR3 is TGTGCCAGCAGCTTAACTTACAATGAGCAGTTCTTC. Its translation is CASSLTYNEQFF.